This T cell receptor (beta chain) was identified during a study of blood T cell repertoires in COVID-19. In the study overall: The origin of the acute and convalescent COVID-19 samples was the United States, Italy and Spain.

Authors' analysis steps: Amplification with reference gene primers provided the estimates of nucleated cell counts. Method: immunoSEQ multiplex PCR; TCRdb's copy keeps in-frame clones and lacks some. The V and J calls and clone size come from that table; D and trimming were worked out from the DNA. The sample holds around 47,000 clones, approximately 90% seen once. CDR3 size: 12 residues. V was trimmed by 6 bases and J by 3 bases, leaving 9 bases between them. CDR1 is MNHEY and CDR2 is SVGAGI in the germline V gene. Sequencing input: peripheral blood. The TCR originated in a man aged 45-60 years with active COVID-19. The chain has TRBV6-5 and TRBJ2-7; D may be TRBD2 (5 bases). The CDR3 region is CASRRRDYEQYF. In DNA form, the CDR3 reads TGTGCCAGCAGACGACGGGACTACGAGCAGTACTTC.